This T cell receptor beta chain was captured in a study of identical twins. This clonotype was picked up a small number of times. The antigen is not known. Study-level results: Insertions were fewer in abundant cord blood beta clonotypes, whereas memory repertoires showed none of this pattern.

TCRdb used MiXCR to reprocess the 5' RACE reads, holding one entry per CDR3 protein. Here the sample spans about 690,000 distinct CDR3 sequences, 5.5% to 7.5% being singletons. The germline V gene encodes CDR1 SGHDN and CDR2 FVKESK. J gave up 1 base and V 1 base, and 2 bases lay outside the gene matches. The CDR3 is 15 amino acids. The material sequenced was naive T cells sorted from blood. The chain uses TRBV14 and TRBJ2-7, with 9 positions matching TRBD2. This clonotype was sampled from a man aged 18 to 29 in good health. The CDR3 is CASSQGLADSYEQYV. CDR3 sequence (DNA): TGTGCCAGCAGCCAAGGACTAGCGGATTCCTACGAGCAGTACGTC.